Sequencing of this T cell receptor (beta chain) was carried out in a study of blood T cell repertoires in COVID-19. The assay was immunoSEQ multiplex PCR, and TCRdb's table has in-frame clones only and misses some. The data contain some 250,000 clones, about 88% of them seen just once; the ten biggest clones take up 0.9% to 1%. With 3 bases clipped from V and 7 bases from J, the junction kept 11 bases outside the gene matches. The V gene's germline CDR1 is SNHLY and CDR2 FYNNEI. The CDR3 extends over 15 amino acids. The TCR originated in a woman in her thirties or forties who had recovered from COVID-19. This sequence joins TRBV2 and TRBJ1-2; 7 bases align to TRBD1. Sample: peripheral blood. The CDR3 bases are TGTGCCAGCAGTGAGCGACAGGGCCTGGTTTCTGGCTACACCTTC. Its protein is CASSERQGLVSGYTF.